This T cell receptor (beta chain) was sequenced in a study of CD8+CD57+ T cells in acquired aplastic anemia. TCR beta VDJ and CDR3 profiling used genomic DNA as template. TCRdb re-called the reads with MiXCR, one entry per CDR3 protein. Of a few hundred thousand distinct CDR3 sequences detected, less than 85% appear once; the ten largest clones hold around 40%. Previously, flow cytometry had revealed CD8+CD57+ cell expansion in the patients chosen for sequencing. The CDR3 contains 14 residues. CDR1 and CDR2 from the germline V gene are SGHRS and YFSETQ. This clonotype was seen only once. At one boundary the junction diverges from the germline segment, which might be a read error.

This chain links TRBV5-1 with TRBJ2-5; possibly TRBD1 for D (6 bases). Sequences were obtained from sorted CD4+, CD8+, or CD8+CD57+ T cells (not recorded which) from PBMCs. The receptor was isolated from a human donor with aplastic anemia. The CDR3 loop is CASRPDSDQETQYF. The CDR3 DNA is TGCGCCAGCAGACCGGACAGCGACCAGGAGACCCAGTACTTC.